The present T cell receptor (beta chain) was sequenced within a study of spatial heterogeneity in lung cancer. Study at large: Samples came from around 70 TRACERx patients with untreated early-stage lung cancer. PBMC samples from follow-up, where available, were sequenced a median of roughly 2 years after resection.

V shed 6 bases, J shed 6 bases, and the junction held 7 bases outside the gene matches. CDR1 is LNHDA, CDR2 SQIVND, per germline (reference sequence). The CDR3 runs to 14 residues. The sample holds a few counts of this clonotype. This beta chain is an unintended read in a library built for alpha chains; its size means little. This sample's time point: blood at routine non-recurrence follow-up after resection. Tumor, nontumor lung or frozen PBMC supplied whole RNA that was sequenced unsorted. TCRdb used MiXCR to reprocess the 5' RACE reads, holding one entry per CDR3 protein. The sample lists nearly 2,500 distinct CDR3 sequences; about 55% were seen once.

The clonotype comes from a female donor with early-stage non-small cell lung cancer. The chain is built from TRBV19 and TRBJ2-7, with 11 positions matching TRBD2. The source was PBMCs, collected at follow-up. The CDR3 nucleotides read TGTGCCAGTAGCTTAGCGGGAGGGCCAAGCGAGCAGTACTTC. Protein sequence: CASSLAGGPSEQYF.